The 2 T cell receptor beta chains below come from one sample, sequenced in a study of post-analysis software for immune sequencing data. The antigens for these receptors are not known. Findings and limits, study-wide: Controls had lower frequencies than patients of 4 or 5 TRBV segments, which included TRBV5-6, TRBV5-1 and TRBV20-1.

Libraries were made from TCR beta cDNA, and they carried unique molecular identifiers. MiXCR, applied by TCRdb to the PCR reads, yields one record per CDR3 protein. The data show about 760,000 distinct CDR3 sequences, with less than 35% seen just once and around 0.56% held by the top ten. Material: blood. The receptor source for this set is a girl aged 5-17 years with multiple sclerosis.

V usage is TRBV10-3 and J usage is TRBJ2-1, with TRBD1 matching over 8 bases. Germline loops: CDR1 ENHRY, CDR2 SYGVKD. CDR3 length equals 17 residues. V was pared by 7 bases and J by 8 bases, with 19 bases of the junction left unmatched. The CDR3 nucleotides read TGTGCCATCACCAGGACAGGGCCGAGACTAGAAGGATATGAGCAGTTCTTC. Its protein product is CAITRTGPRLEGYEQFF.

This clonotype came up a few times. This chain links TRBV9 with TRBJ2-1; TRBD1 agrees at 7 bases. V was pared by 0 bases and J by 10 bases, with 13 bases of the junction left unmatched. The CDR3 runs to 16 residues. Germline loops: CDR1 SGDLS, CDR2 YYNGEE. The CDR3: CASSVVDEGAIWEQFF. For the CDR3, the DNA is TGTGCCAGCAGCGTAGTCGATGAGGGGGCTATTTGGGAGCAGTTCTTC.